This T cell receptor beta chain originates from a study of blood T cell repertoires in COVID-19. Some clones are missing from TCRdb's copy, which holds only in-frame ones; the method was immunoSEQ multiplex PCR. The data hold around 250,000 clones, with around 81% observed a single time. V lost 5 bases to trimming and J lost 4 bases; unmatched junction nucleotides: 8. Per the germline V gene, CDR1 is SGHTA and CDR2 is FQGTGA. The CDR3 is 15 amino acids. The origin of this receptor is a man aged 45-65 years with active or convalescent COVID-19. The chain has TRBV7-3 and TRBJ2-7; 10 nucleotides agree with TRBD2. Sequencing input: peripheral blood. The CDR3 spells CASSLQRGGGYEQYF. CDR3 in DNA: TGTGCCAGCAGCCTCCAGCGGGGGGGCGGTTACGAGCAGTACTTC.